This T cell receptor (beta chain) was recovered during a study of neurological immune-mediated disorders. Overall study results and limits: The absence of any CDR3 amino acid sequence shared by expanded clones across subjects suggests that repertoires were private in all groups.

The CDR3 contains 20 residues. With 0 bases clipped from V and 8 bases from J, the junction kept 21 bases outside the gene matches. Germline CDR1 reads DFQATT; CDR2 reads SNEGSKA (reference sequence). Each CDR3 protein gets one entry after TCRdb re-called the 5' RACE reads with MiXCR. The sample lists some 78,000 distinct CDR3 sequences, approximately 5% occurring once. This clonotype was observed a handful of times. Its specificity is not known. V is TRBV20-1 and J is TRBJ2-1, with 11 bases identical to TRBD2. This sequence was found in a woman between 25 and 40 years old with multiple sclerosis. The specimen sequenced was PBMCs. The CDR3 nucleotides are TGCAGTGCTAGAGACCCACGAGGGCCTTCAACTAGCGGGAGTAGTGATGAGCAGTTCTTC. It codes for CSARDPRGPSTSGSSDEQFF.